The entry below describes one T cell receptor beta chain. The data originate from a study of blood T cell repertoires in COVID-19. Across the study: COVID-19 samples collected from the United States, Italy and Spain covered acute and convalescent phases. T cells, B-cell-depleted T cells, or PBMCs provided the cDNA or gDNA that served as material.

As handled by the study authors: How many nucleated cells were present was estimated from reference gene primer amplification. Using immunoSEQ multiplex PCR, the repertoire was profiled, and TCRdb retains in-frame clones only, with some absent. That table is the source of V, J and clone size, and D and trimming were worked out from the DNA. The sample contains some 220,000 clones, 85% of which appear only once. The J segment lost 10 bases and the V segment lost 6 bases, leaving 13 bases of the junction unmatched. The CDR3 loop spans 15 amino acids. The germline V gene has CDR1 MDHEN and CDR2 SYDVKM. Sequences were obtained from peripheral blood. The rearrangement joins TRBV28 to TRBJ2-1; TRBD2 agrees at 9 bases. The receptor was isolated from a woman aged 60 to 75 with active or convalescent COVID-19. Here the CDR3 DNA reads TGTGCCAGCAGGCCGAGCGGGGGGTCTTTTAGAGAGCAGTTCTTC. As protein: CASRPSGGSFREQFF.